The source of this T cell receptor beta chain is a study of T cells in Graves' hyperthyroidism and ophthalmopathy. This clonotype appeared many times. Its target is not known. Stable hyperthyroidism: no ophthalmopathy progression over 18 months of follow-up. Each patient was aged 18 to 65 and had newly diagnosed hyperthyroidism of under 2 months' duration. Diagnosing involved the use of clinical symptoms, serum thyroxine and TRAb, thyroid ultrasound and orbital computed tomography. Whole-study results and caveats: Model output signaled ophthalmopathy a median approximately 6.2 months ahead of onset.

RNA transcripts gave rise to amplified TCR beta CDR3 regions. The TCR CDR3 first-round RT-PCR relied on the HTBI primer set. TCRdb itself ran the multiplex PCR reads through MiXCR, one entry per CDR3 protein. The sample lists 300,000 to 500,000 distinct CDR3 sequences; about 15% were seen once. The TCR was taken from a young woman with Graves' hyperthyroidism. Input material: blood.

The CDR3 nucleotides are TGTGCCAGCAGCCAAGATTGGAGGGCCGGGGCCTACGAGCAGTACTTC. It specifies CASSQDWRAGAYEQYF. This chain joins TRBV3-1 and TRBJ2-7; possibly TRBD2 for D (6 bases). The CDR3 contains 16 residues. Germline lookup yields CDR1 LGHDT and CDR2 YNNKEL (reference sequence). V was pared by 0 bases and J by 2 bases, with 14 bases between.